This T cell receptor (beta chain) was recovered during a study of OX40 agonist ivuxolimab in advanced cancers. The assay was immunoSEQ multiplex PCR, and TCRdb's table has in-frame clones only and misses some. The table records 75,000 to 100,000 clones, roughly nine tenths of them present only once. As to this clone: Its antigen is unidentified.

Study outcomes and limitations: Blood T cells, both CD4+ and CD8+, expanded clonally by week 6 at 0.1 to 3.0 mg/kg. Mean expanded clone counts were higher in CD8+ than CD4+ T cells.

This TCR derives from an adult with an advanced solid tumor such as melanoma, head and neck, liver or kidney cancer. Material: CD4+ or CD8+ T cells sorted from blood, obtained in a trial of the OX40 agonist ivuxolimab.

CDR3 coding DNA: TGTGCCAGCAGTCCAGGGGTAAATTCACCCCTCCACTTT. Its translation is CASSPGVNSPLHF. The gene calls are TRBV28 and TRBJ1-6; D might be TRBD1 (6 bases). Germline values: CDR1 MDHEN, CDR2 SYDVKM. V lost 5 bases and J 7 bases, leaving 9 bases between the germline ends. There are 13 residues in the CDR3. The complete variable domain, with remaining parts taken from reference TRBV28 and TRBJ1-6, reads DVKVTQSSRYLVKRTGEKVFLECVQDMDHENMFWYRQDPGLGLRLIYFSYDVKMKEKGDIPEGYSVSREKKERFSLILESASTNQTSMYLCASSPGVNSPLHFGNGTRLTVT.